The rows below give T cell receptor beta chains drawn from one sample of a study of cytomegalovirus exposure and HLA in healthy donors. TCRdb's copy holds only in-frame clones and misses some; the assay was immunoSEQ multiplex PCR. This table holds 350,000 or so clones, more than 80% found once. The sequenced material came from PBMCs. Every receptor here comes from a woman aged 18-30 years in good health and CMV-seronegative. The CDR3 runs from the conserved cysteine through the conserved F or W. D genes are given only for firm matches. Only some rows state a clone size, as once, few, many or a class for expanded clones.

v_call	j_call	d_call	clone_size	cdr3_nt	cdr3_aa
TRBV27	TRBJ1-2	TRBD1	NA	TGTGCCAGCAGTGCGACAGGGTCGGATGGCTACACCTTC	CASSATGSDGYTF
TRBV7-2	TRBJ2-5	NA	NA	TGTGCCAGCAGCTTTGCGGGCGAAGGTTCTAAGACCCAGTACTTC	CASSFAGEGSKTQYF
TRBV18	TRBJ2-7	NA	NA	TGTGCCAGCTCACCGGGGGCAAATACCTACGAGCAGTACTTC	CASSPGANTYEQYF
TRBV11-3	TRBJ2-2	NA	NA	TGTGCCAGCAGCCCCAGGTCCACCGGGGAGCTGTTTTTT	CASSPRSTGELFF
TRBV19	TRBJ2-5	NA	NA	TGTGCCAGTACATCTCCCGGGCGGGGTTCGGGGGAGACCCAGTACTTC	CASTSPGRGSGETQYF
TRBV5-1	TRBJ2-5	TRBD1	NA	TGCGCCAGCAGCTTGGAGGGGACAGCACAAGAGACCCAGTACTTC	CASSLEGTAQETQYF
TRBV18	TRBJ2-5	TRBD1	NA	TGTGCCAGCTCACCACGGGGGACAGGGGAGGAGACCCAGTACTTC	CASSPRGTGEETQYF
TRBV7-6	TRBJ2-2	NA	NA	TGTGCCAGCAGCTTCGGTCACAGCACCGGGGAGCTGTTTTTT	CASSFGHSTGELFF
TRBV9	TRBJ2-7	NA	NA	TGTGCCAGCAGCGTAGATAGTAGCTCCTACGAGCAGTACTTC	CASSVDSSSYEQYF
TRBV5-5	TRBJ1-2	NA	NA	TGTGCCAGCAGCTTGTGGGACTACAACTATGGCTACACCTTC	CASSLWDYNYGYTF
TRBV27	TRBJ1-2	TRBD1	few	TGTGCCAGCAGTATCGGACAGGGAGGTTGGGATGGCTACACCTTC	CASSIGQGGWDGYTF
TRBV6-1	TRBJ2-1	TRBD2	NA	TGTGCCAGCAGTGATGAACCCGCCGGGGGACTATATATTTACAATGAGCAGTTCTTC	CASSDEPAGGLYIYNEQFF
TRBV4-1	TRBJ2-1	TRBD2	NA	TGCGCCAGCAGCCGATTCCGGGACAGAGGACTAGCGGAGGACTACAATGAGCAGTTCTTC	CASSRFRDRGLAEDYNEQFF
TRBV28	TRBJ2-3	TRBD2	NA	TGTGCCAGCAGTTTCTCCAGCGGGAGGTTGACAGATACGCAGTATTTT	CASSFSSGRLTDTQYF
TRBV5-1	TRBJ2-7	TRBD1	NA	TGCGCCAGCAGCTCGGGACAGGGGGCCTACGAGCAGTACTTC	CASSSGQGAYEQYF
TRBV18	TRBJ2-2	TRBD2	NA	TGTGCCAGCTCACCAGGACTAGTCGACACCGGGGAGCTGTTTTTT	CASSPGLVDTGELFF
TRBV6-5	TRBJ2-7	NA	NA	TGTGCCAGCAGTTTTAGGACTGACTCCTACGAGCAGTACTTC	CASSFRTDSYEQYF
TRBV7-2	TRBJ1-5	NA	NA	TGTGCCAGCAGCTTATTCGGGGTCCATCAGCCCCAGCATTTT	CASSLFGVHQPQHF
TRBV7-3	TRBJ1-2	TRBD1	NA	TGTGCCAGCAGCCCCGGACAGGGCTATGGCTACACCTTC	CASSPGQGYGYTF
TRBV28	TRBJ1-4	NA	NA	TGTGCCAGCAGTTTTCAGGGTCTGGGTGAAAAACTGTTTTTT	CASSFQGLGEKLFF
TRBV9	TRBJ2-1	NA	NA	TGTGCCAGCAGCGTAGGGACTACCGCCTACAATGAGCAGTTCTTC	CASSVGTTAYNEQFF
TRBV19	TRBJ2-7	TRBD1	NA	TGTGCCAGTAGTATAGCCGGACAGGGGGAGCAGTACTTC	CASSIAGQGEQYF
TRBV28	TRBJ2-1	NA	once	TGTGCCAGCAGTTTACTTTTTTTGTCTGAGCAGTTCTTC	CASSLLFLSEQFF
TRBV6-1	TRBJ2-7	TRBD2	NA	TGTGCCAGCAGGTCACCTAGCGGGAGGGCCTACGAGCAGTACTTC	CASRSPSGRAYEQYF
TRBV11-3	TRBJ2-3	TRBD1	once	TGTGCCAGCAGCTTAGGAACAGGGGGGTCCAGGGATACGCAGTATTTT	CASSLGTGGSRDTQYF
TRBV5-4	TRBJ2-3	NA	NA	TGTGCCAGCAGCTTGGCCAATTCGGCAGATACGCAGTATTTT	CASSLANSADTQYF
TRBV25-1	TRBJ2-7	TRBD1	NA	TGTGCCAGCAGTGGGACAGGGGGTTCCGACGAGCAGTACTTC	CASSGTGGSDEQYF
TRBV15	TRBJ2-1	NA	NA	TGTGCCACCAGCAGACCAGGGATCTCCTACAATGAGCAGTTCTTC	CATSRPGISYNEQFF
TRBV6-6	TRBJ2-7	NA	NA	TGTGCCAGCAGTTACTCTTCTGACTTCTACGAGCAGTACTTC	CASSYSSDFYEQYF
TRBV2	TRBJ2-1	TRBD2	NA	TGTGCCAGCAGGGCCCACTCCAGTAGCGGGCCGGAGCAGTTCTTC	CASRAHSSSGPEQFF
TRBV30	TRBJ1-2	NA	NA	TGTGCCTGGAGTGGGCCAGCGGGCGCGAGCTATGGCTACACCTTC	CAWSGPAGASYGYTF
TRBV11-2	TRBJ2-3	NA	NA	TGTGCCAGCAGCTTAGTACTAGCAGATACGCAGTATTTT	CASSLVLADTQYF
TRBV27	TRBJ1-5	TRBD1	NA	TGTGCCAGCAGTTCAGGGACAGCCGGACCCCCCCAGCATTTT	CASSSGTAGPPQHF
TRBV7-2	TRBJ1-2	TRBD1	NA	TGTGCCAGCAGCTTCATGGGACAGGGGCTGGGCTACACCTTC	CASSFMGQGLGYTF
TRBV15	TRBJ1-4	NA	NA	TGTGCCACCAGCAGAGATCGGACTAATGAAAAACTGTTTTTT	CATSRDRTNEKLFF
TRBV7-8	TRBJ2-7	NA	NA	TGTGCCAGCAGCCCGTCCGGTCCGATAAACTCCTACGAGCAGTACTTC	CASSPSGPINSYEQYF
TRBV28	TRBJ2-7	NA	few	TGTGCCAGCAGCCCTAGGCTCGAGCAGTACTTC	CASSPRLEQYF
TRBV7-9	TRBJ2-5	NA	NA	TGTGCCAGCAGCTTGGTCCCAGGGCCCCAAGAGACCCAGTACTTC	CASSLVPGPQETQYF
TRBV18	TRBJ2-7	NA	NA	TGTGCCAGCTCAAGCAACGCAAGGGGCGAGCAGTACTTC	CASSSNARGEQYF
TRBV5-4	TRBJ2-7	TRBD1	NA	TGTGCCAGCAGCCCGGGGACAGCAACCTACGAGCAGTACTTC	CASSPGTATYEQYF
TRBV4-1	TRBJ2-3	TRBD2	NA	TGCGCCAGCAGCCAAGAAAACGATGGGTGGACGGGGGGGACAGATACGCAGTATTTT	CASSQENDGWTGGTDTQYF
TRBV6-5	TRBJ2-1	NA	NA	TGTGCCAGCGGCGAGAACAGGGATCCTTACAATGAGCAGTTCTTC	CASGENRDPYNEQFF
TRBV18	TRBJ2-7	NA	NA	TGTGCCAGCTCACCACCTGTGGCGGACAGCCAATCCTACGAGCAGTACTTC	CASSPPVADSQSYEQYF
TRBV28	TRBJ2-7	NA	NA	TGTGCCAGCAGTTTATACCTTCTTGACAGGAGCTCCTACGAGCAGTACTTC	CASSLYLLDRSSYEQYF
TRBV6-1	TRBJ2-5	NA	once	TGTGCCAGCGCTACCCCAGGGGTATCAGAGACCCAGTACTTC	CASATPGVSETQYF
TRBV6-1	TRBJ1-3	TRBD1	NA	TGTGCCAGCACACCCAGGGACAGCTCTGGAAACACCATATATTTT	CASTPRDSSGNTIYF